These 10 T cell receptor beta chains were all obtained from the same sample, sequenced in a study of breast tumors, draining lymph nodes, adjacent tissues. Axillary draining lymph nodes of breast cancer patients supplied the node samples. In TCRdb, the multiplex PCR reads were re-called with MiXCR into one record per CDR3 protein. The data show 150,000 to 200,000 distinct CDR3 sequences, around a third seen once. The source material was axillary lymph node tissue. Source of these receptors: a female donor with breast cancer. Some clones in this sample may be carry-over from other donors' samples.

This clonotype was observed at least ten times. The genes are TRBV9 and TRBJ1-4; D is unclear. V was pared by 1 base and J by 6 bases, with 13 bases between. Germline V lookup: CDR1 SGDLS, CDR2 YYNGEE. CDR3 length equals 15 residues. The CDR3 nucleotides read TGTGCCAGCAGCGTAAGCCGCAACGGAGATGAAAAACTGTTTTTT. It encodes CASSVSRNGDEKLFF.

In the case of this clonotype: A much bigger clone sits one base away, suggesting this may be a read error. The rearrangement links TRBV11-2 to TRBJ2-3, with 10 bases matching TRBD1. The CDR3 has 18 residues. Losses at the gene ends were 5 bases for V and 3 bases for J; bases not matched to a gene: 14. Germline assignment: CDR1 SGHAT and CDR2 FQNNGV. The CDR3 reads CASSRGTGAIGGTDTQYF. CDR3 sequence (DNA): TGTGCCAGCAGCCGGGGGACAGGGGCCATCGGTGGAACAGATACGCAGTATTTT.

In regard to this clonotype: A much more abundant neighbour one base away suggests this may be a read error. Because it lacks the conserved phenylalanine or tryptophan at the end, this CDR3 is likely a read error. The chain joins TRBV28 to TRBJ1-4; D remains unclear. V lost 5 bases and J lost 4, with 11 bases in between. The CDR3 loop spans 14 amino acids. Germline CDR1 reads MDHEN; CDR2 reads SYDVKM. The CDR3 here is CASSTAAVNEKLFS. CDR3 DNA sequence: TGTGCCAGCAGTACGGCAGCCGTTAATGAAAAACTGTTTTCT.

The V call is TRBV19, the J call TRBJ1-2, with 9 positions matching TRBD1. The CDR3 totals 12 residues. Germline V gene lookup returns CDR1 LNHDA and CDR2 SQIVND (reference sequence). The V segment lost 7 bases and the J segment 6 bases; nucleotides outside the gene matches: 3. The CDR3 region is CASMGQGHGYTF. The CDR3 coding sequence is TGTGCCAGTATGGGACAGGGACATGGCTACACCTTC.

Notes on this clonotype: This may be a read error: a much more frequent sequence differs by one nucleotide. V and J are TRBV20-1 and TRBJ2-7, with D hard to call. This CDR3 is built from 13 residues. Germline CDR1 DFQATT, CDR2 SNEGSKA (reference sequence). The CDR3 DNA reads TGCAGTGCCGACGGATCGAGGATGTACGCGCAGTACTTC. This encodes CSADGSRMYAQYF.

This clonotype was recorded at least ten times. V and J are TRBV9 and TRBJ2-3, with 9 bases fitting TRBD2. The CDR3 length is 16 residues. Germline V CDR1 and CDR2: SGDLS, YYNGEE. The J segment lost 2 bases and the V segment lost 3 bases, leaving 7 bases of the junction unmatched. This chain's CDR3 is CASSARPGLATDTQYF. The CDR3, as DNA: TGTGCCAGCAGCGCAAGACCGGGACTAGCCACAGATACGCAGTATTTT.

The CDR3: CASSYAHLADTQYF. CDR3 DNA: TGTGCCAGTAGTTATGCCCACTTGGCAGATACGCAGTATTTT. The chain uses TRBV19 and TRBJ2-3, with D uncertain. With 5 bases removed from V and 4 bases from J, the gap between germline ends came to 13 bases. The CDR3 loop spans 14 amino acids. CDR1 and CDR2 (germline): LNHDA, SQIVND (reference sequence). The variable domain in full, completed from reference TRBV19 and TRBJ2-3, reads DGGITQSPKYLFRKEGQNVTLSCEQNLNHDAMYWYRQDPGQGLRLIYYSQIVNDFQKGDIAEGYSVSREKKESFPLTVTSAQKNPTAFYLCASSYAHLADTQYFGPGTRLTVL.

This clonotype was found many times. The CDR3 nucleotides read TGTGCCAGCACCCGAAGGGGTTCGGAGACCCAGTACTTC. Encoded protein: CASTRRGSETQYF. V gene TRBV6-1 combines with J gene TRBJ2-5; D perhaps matches TRBD1 (5 bases). The CDR3 totals 13 residues. Germline lookup yields CDR1 MNHNS and CDR2 SASEGT. V was cut by 7 bases and J by 5 bases, with 14 bases left in between.

This clonotype was recorded many times. This chain links TRBV20-1 with TRBJ1-2; D is ambiguous. The germline V gene has CDR1 DFQATT and CDR2 SNEGSKA (reference sequence). The V and J ends lost 0 bases and 4 bases respectively, with 12 bases between them. This CDR3 is built from 14 residues. CDR3 in amino acids: CSARDAAVTYGYTF. The CDR3 nucleotides are TGCAGTGCTAGAGACGCCGCGGTGACCTATGGCTACACCTTC.

This clonotype was seen at least ten times. The CDR3 is CSARAGGGWGGETQYF. Here the CDR3 DNA reads TGCAGTGCTAGGGCTGGCGGGGGTTGGGGGGGAGAGACCCAGTACTTC. The V and J genes are TRBV20-1 and TRBJ2-5; 7 bases map to TRBD2. This CDR3 spans 16 amino acids. Germline CDR1 and CDR2: DFQATT and SNEGSKA (reference sequence). V was clipped by 3 bases and J by 4 bases; unmatched bases: 14.